This T cell receptor beta chain was sequenced during a study of long-term antiretroviral therapy in people with HIV. Overall study findings and caveats: The clones with expansion before ART were dominant in the repertoire at all time points.

For this clone: Its cognate antigen is unknown.

Cryopreserved PBMC samples of about 1-11 million cells were used for DNA extraction. Survey-level immunoSEQ v3.0 assays were run. The method was immunoSEQ multiplex PCR; TCRdb's version includes in-frame clones alone and lacks a portion of them. The sample lists roughly 28,000 clones, 90% seen once, with around 4.5% in the top ten. The sample here was unsorted PBMCs, taken 5.2 years after starting antiretroviral therapy. The sequence came from a woman in her thirties or forties with HIV.

CDR3 amino acids: CASSLGQGSYNEQFF. For the CDR3, the DNA is TGTGCCAGCAGCTTGGGACAGGGCTCCTACAATGAGCAGTTCTTC. The rearrangement links TRBV11-3 to TRBJ2-1; TRBD1 agrees at 9 bases. V shed 3 bases and J 0 bases; nucleotides not matched to a gene: 0. In germline, CDR1 is SGHNT, CDR2 YENEEA. The CDR3 is 15 amino acids.